This is a list of T cell receptor beta chains from one sample in a study of cytomegalovirus exposure and HLA in healthy donors. Clones were sequenced by immunoSEQ multiplex PCR, and TCRdb holds only the in-frame ones, with some missing. The sample yields more than 250,000 clones, just over 85% seen once. Specimen: PBMCs. Source of these receptors: a woman aged 18 to 35 in good health and CMV-seronegative. CDR3s include the opening cysteine and the closing phenylalanine or tryptophan. D genes are given only for firm matches. A row's size may be missing; if present it is once, few, many or a size class.

abundance,v_gene,j_gene,len,d_gene,CDR3aa,CDR3nt
-,TRBV5-4,TRBJ2-3,16,-,CASSSLFGRSTDTQYF,TGTGCCAGCAGCTCTCTGTTCGGGAGAAGCACAGATACGCAGTATTTT
-,TRBV27,TRBJ1-5,15,-,CASSRTGNSNQPQHF,TGTGCCAGCAGTCGAACAGGGAATAGCAATCAGCCCCAGCATTTT
-,TRBV11-3,TRBJ2-1,15,TRBD2,CASSSTSGANNEQFF,TGTGCCAGCAGCTCCACTAGCGGAGCTAACAATGAGCAGTTCTTC
once,TRBV14,TRBJ2-7,16,-,CASSRQAILSSYEQYF,TGTGCCAGCAGCAGACAGGCAATCCTCAGCTCCTACGAGCAGTACTTC
-,TRBV18,TRBJ2-7,14,TRBD1,CASSLGTGSYEQYF,TGTGCCAGCTCATTAGGGACAGGGAGTTACGAGCAGTACTTC
-,TRBV5-6,TRBJ1-2,16,-,CASSLASIRQTGGYTF,TGTGCCAGCAGCTTGGCCTCGATCAGACAAACCGGCGGCTACACCTTC
-,TRBV29-1,TRBJ1-1,14,-,CSVDGQGPLTEAFF,TGCAGCGTTGACGGGCAGGGGCCCTTAACTGAAGCTTTCTTT
-,TRBV4-1,TRBJ2-1,18,TRBD2,CASSRKVLAIDNRYEQFF,TGCGCCAGCAGCCGGAAGGTACTAGCGATCGATAATCGTTATGAGCAGTTCTTC
-,TRBV15,TRBJ1-5,15,-,CATSRDSSSSGAQHF,TGTGCCACCAGCAGAGATTCGTCCAGTTCCGGGGCCCAGCATTTT
-,TRBV18,TRBJ2-7,14,TRBD1,CASSPRDRSYEQYF,TGTGCCAGCTCACCAAGGGACAGATCCTACGAGCAGTACTTC
-,TRBV2,TRBJ2-7,15,TRBD2,CASSIGLAGGLWQYF,TGTGCCAGCAGTATAGGACTAGCGGGAGGGCTCTGGCAGTACTTC
medium-sized,TRBV6-4,TRBJ2-1,14,-,CASSDGGGGREQFF,TGTGCCAGCAGTGACGGGGGAGGAGGTAGGGAGCAGTTCTTC
-,TRBV11-3,TRBJ1-1,15,-,CASSLDGNRDTEAFF,TGTGCCAGCAGCTTAGACGGAAACCGGGACACTGAAGCTTTCTTT
once,TRBV20-1,TRBJ2-1,11,-,CSVPLSNEQFF,TGCAGTGTCCCACTCTCGAATGAGCAGTTCTTC
-,TRBV5-1,TRBJ2-5,14,TRBD2,CASSLVAGEETQYF,TGCGCCAGCAGCTTGGTGGCGGGAGAAGAGACCCAGTACTTC
once,TRBV9,TRBJ2-6,16,-,CASTGDTPSGANVLTF,TGTGCCAGCACCGGGGACACCCCCTCTGGGGCCAACGTCCTGACTTTC
-,TRBV6-5,TRBJ2-5,14,TRBD1,CASSPGTGQETQYF,TGTGCCAGCAGCCCCGGGACAGGTCAAGAGACCCAGTACTTC
-,TRBV4-3,TRBJ2-3,16,TRBD2,CASSQGIAGRVGTQYF,TGCGCCAGCAGCCAGGGAATAGCGGGGCGGGTGGGTACGCAGTATTTT
-,TRBV7-9,TRBJ2-1,13,-,CASSQTGNNEQFF,TGTGCCAGCAGTCAGACAGGTAACAATGAGCAGTTCTTC
once,TRBV9,TRBJ2-7,13,TRBD1,CASSLGTDYEQYF,TGTGCCAGCAGCCTAGGGACAGACTACGAGCAGTACTTC
-,TRBV6-5,TRBJ2-4,14,-,CASRPSLAKNIQYF,TGTGCCAGCAGACCGTCACTAGCCAAAAACATTCAGTACTTC
-,TRBV28,TRBJ2-2,18,TRBD2,CASSLSPGLAGGAGELFF,TGTGCCAGCAGTTTATCCCCCGGACTAGCGGGAGGTGCCGGGGAGCTGTTTTTT
-,TRBV18,TRBJ2-7,16,TRBD1,CASSPNRVGTGAEQYF,TGTGCCAGCTCCCCAAACCGAGTGGGGACAGGGGCCGAGCAGTACTTC
few,TRBV29-1,TRBJ1-1,14,TRBD1,CSVEGGQLNTEAFF,TGCAGCGTTGAAGGGGGACAGTTGAACACTGAAGCTTTCTTT
-,TRBV28,TRBJ2-7,14,TRBD1,CASTSGQGTYEQYF,TGTGCCAGCACCAGTGGACAGGGCACCTACGAGCAGTACTTC
-,TRBV11-3,TRBJ2-7,13,-,CASSLTSSYEQYF,TGTGCCAGCAGCTTAACAAGCTCCTACGAGCAGTACTTC
-,TRBV4-3,TRBJ2-7,16,TRBD2,CASSQVGREASYEQYF,TGCGCCAGCAGCCAAGTCGGGCGGGAGGCGAGCTACGAGCAGTACTTC
-,TRBV7-2,TRBJ2-7,15,TRBD2,CASSLEGGSTYEQYF,TGTGCCAGCAGCCTAGAGGGAGGGAGTACCTACGAGCAGTACTTC
-,TRBV7-2,TRBJ1-2,14,TRBD1,CASSLVGTGYGYTF,TGTGCCAGCAGCTTAGTGGGGACAGGGTATGGCTACACCTTC
once,TRBV18,TRBJ1-1,16,TRBD1,CASSPPGGQPNTEAFF,TGTGCCAGCTCACCGCCCGGGGGACAGCCGAACACTGAAGCTTTCTTT
-,TRBV7-9,TRBJ2-3,15,-,CASSDYSPATDTQYF,TGTGCCAGCAGCGACTACTCCCCTGCCACAGATACGCAGTATTTT
-,TRBV5-1,TRBJ1-5,15,-,CASSLGQGLNQPQHF,TGCGCCAGCAGCTTGGGGCAGGGCCTCAATCAGCCCCAGCATTTT
-,TRBV27,TRBJ1-2,14,TRBD1,CASRSPGQGFGYTF,TGTGCCAGCAGGTCCCCGGGACAGGGGTTTGGCTACACCTTC
-,TRBV6-5,TRBJ2-5,13,TRBD1,CASSYDRVQTQYF,TGTGCCAGCAGTTACGACAGGGTCCAGACCCAGTACTTC
-,TRBV29-1,TRBJ2-7,14,-,CSVGGVRWTTEQYF,TGCAGCGTTGGTGGGGTTCGCTGGACTACCGAGCAGTACTTC
-,TRBV29-1,TRBJ2-3,14,TRBD1,CSVVPGQVSDTQYF,TGCAGCGTTGTACCCGGACAGGTCTCAGATACGCAGTATTTT
-,TRBV28,TRBJ2-7,15,-,CASSYGEPNSYEQYF,TGTGCCAGCAGTTACGGGGAGCCCAACTCCTACGAGCAGTACTTC
once,TRBV5-8,TRBJ1-5,15,TRBD1,CASSSGQGAGQPQHF,TGTGCCAGCAGCTCTGGACAGGGGGCTGGTCAGCCCCAGCATTTT
-,TRBV4-3,TRBJ2-1,13,-,CASSQEVRHEQFF,TGCGCCAGCAGCCAAGAAGTGCGCCATGAGCAGTTCTTC
-,TRBV10-3,TRBJ2-3,16,-,CAIRPNSGTSTDTQYF,TGTGCCATCAGACCCAACTCCGGGACTAGCACAGATACGCAGTATTTT
-,TRBV4-3,TRBJ2-7,16,-,CASSQDLKGTSYEQYF,TGCGCCAGCAGCCAAGATCTGAAGGGGACAAGCTACGAGCAGTACTTC
-,TRBV6-5,TRBJ2-3,14,TRBD2,CASSSGLVRGTQYF,TGTGCCAGCAGTTCGGGACTAGTTCGTGGTACGCAGTATTTT
-,TRBV25-1,TRBJ1-3,14,-,CASRDGSSGNTIYF,TGTGCCAGCAGGGATGGGAGCTCTGGAAACACCATATATTTT
once,TRBV30,TRBJ1-2,13,TRBD1,CAWSDRGERGYTF,TGTGCCTGGAGTGACAGGGGAGAGCGCGGCTACACCTTC
-,TRBV2,TRBJ1-4,14,TRBD1,CASSAGQGFEKLFF,TGTGCCAGCAGTGCGGGACAGGGGTTCGAAAAACTGTTTTTT
once,TRBV4-2,TRBJ2-7,15,TRBD2,CASSQTLAGAEEQYF,TGTGCCAGCAGTCAAACCTTAGCGGGAGCGGAGGAGCAGTACTTC
-,TRBV15,TRBJ2-5,16,TRBD1,CATSRVGQGAWETQYF,TGTGCCACCAGCAGAGTCGGACAGGGGGCCTGGGAGACCCAGTACTTC
-,TRBV19,TRBJ1-5,14,-,CASSKGMGNQPQHF,TGTGCCAGTAGTAAGGGGATGGGCAATCAGCCCCAGCATTTT
-,TRBV6-5,TRBJ1-2,16,-,CASSYSGQPPDLGYTF,TGTGCCAGCAGTTACTCCGGACAGCCCCCGGATCTTGGCTACACCTTC
-,TRBV6-1,TRBJ2-2,15,TRBD1,CASSRDRVNTGELFF,TGTGCCAGCAGTCGTGACAGGGTTAACACCGGGGAGCTGTTTTTT
-,TRBV5-6,TRBJ2-5,15,-,CASSLVGSPRSAQYF,TGTGCCAGCAGCTTGGTTGGTAGTCCCCGGTCGGCCCAGTACTTC
once,TRBV28,TRBJ2-3,20,TRBD2,CASSLSGRVGPSGSGDTQYF,TGTGCCAGCAGTTTAAGTGGAAGGGTGGGGCCTAGCGGGAGTGGAGATACGCAGTATTTT
-,TRBV27,TRBJ2-3,15,-,CASSLFGTSTDTQYF,TGTGCCAGCAGTTTATTTGGGACTAGCACAGATACGCAGTATTTT
-,TRBV29-1,TRBJ2-1,8,-,CSVEVGFF,TGCAGCGTTGAAGTCGGGTTCTTC